This TCR beta chain came from a study of T cell changes during pregnancy in multiple sclerosis (dated by TCRdb to between 2017 and 2020). Looking at the study overall: The study looked at changes in the T cell repertoire across pregnancy in women with multiple sclerosis.

This clone appeared a single time. Its cognate antigen has yet to be identified. Base qualities are not recorded, but no much larger clone differs from it by a single base. The receptor library was made with the immunoSEQ multiplex PCR assay. The source is immuneACCESS, and TCRdb retained only in-frame sequences with V and J called. Part of the clones is not carried over; for the studies checked, unresolved V genes explain less than half of this, and the remainder is unexplained. This sample holds tens of thousands of clones; almost 95% were observed only once. Jointly, the top ten make up 0.35% to 0.45% of the sample. The V end loses 0 bases and the J end loses 9 bases, and a stretch of 10 bases separates them. From a lookup of the germline V gene (reference sequence), CDR1 and CDR2 are SGHNT and YYREEE. The CDR3 runs 14 residues from the cysteine to the phenylalanine. The DNA shown is the 42-base CDR3, in frame from base 1.

The specimen was CD4+ T cells from peripheral blood mononuclear cells, collected in the third trimester of pregnancy. This sequence uses TRBV5-4 and TRBJ1-6; TRBD1 is perhaps the D gene, given 5 matching bases. This receptor was identified in a female donor in good health, enrolled as a control in a pregnancy study. The nucleotide sequence is given as TGTGCCAGCAGCTTGGAGACAGAAGGTTCACCCCTCCACTTT. Its protein product is CASSLETEGSPLHF.